This T cell receptor beta chain was captured in a study of cytomegalovirus exposure and HLA in healthy donors. Primers included in the PCR were 60 Vbeta and 13 Jbeta primers. Some clones are missing from TCRdb's copy, which holds only in-frame ones; the method was immunoSEQ multiplex PCR. The sample has fewer than 120,000 clones, less than 85% seen once. Study-level points and caveats: A later analysis reportedly found that, within productive TCRs, an Asian-associated ancestry cluster had fewer N-insertions than the mean observed across the approximately 700 donors. Rare TCR sequences predominated, though certain public TCRs were found in many donors.

Deletions cut 4 bases from V and 5 bases from J, with 9 bases between. The CDR3 has 13 residues. CDR1 and CDR2 from the germline V gene are SGDLS and YYNGEE. This clone was found once. Its cognate antigen is unknown. The V and J genes are TRBV9 and TRBJ2-2; D uncertain. Sequences were obtained from PBMCs. This sequence originates from a man under 40 in good health and CMV-seropositive. CDR3 nucleotides: TGTGCCAGCAGCTCACCGACTACCGGGGAGCTGTTTTTT. This translates into CASSSPTTGELFF.